This record looks at one T cell receptor beta chain sequence and its context. Its matching antigen is unknown. This entry is derived from a study of monozygotic twins with cystic fibrosis. Study-wide results and limits: Clonality was generally low (median approximately 0.0095), higher in the most severe patients. Unrelated CF individuals shared fewer identical clonotypes than monozygotic CF twins.

CDR1 and CDR2 from the germline V gene are LNHDA and SQIVND (reference sequence). The CDR3 is 15 residues long. Trimming at V came to 2 bases and at J to 5 bases, leaving 5 bases not matched to a gene. Clones were sequenced by immunoSEQ multiplex PCR, and TCRdb holds only the in-frame ones, with some missing. Of 25,000 to 40,000 clones in the sample, around 96% were seen once. This clonotype was sampled from a girl aged 2-10 years with cystic fibrosis. This chain uses TRBV19 with TRBJ1-4; 7 nucleotides agree with TRBD1. Sequencing was done on a sample of blood. The CDR3 DNA is TGTGCCAGTAGTATAACAGGGGCAGAGAATGAAAAACTGTTTTTT. Residues: CASSITGAENEKLFF.